This is a list of T cell receptor beta chains from one sample in a study of T-cell memory formation after mild COVID-19. TCRdb independently ran MiXCR on the 5' RACE reads; one entry per CDR3 protein. The sample has about 560,000 distinct CDR3 sequences, less than 25% seen once. The source material was PBMCs or a T cell subset sorted from them (not recorded which). These TCRs come from an adult woman who had mild COVID-19 (a few samples of this study predate the infection). Cell type and time point are not known. Both conserved end residues are part of each CDR3. The D gene is left open where the match is weak. Rows may omit the clone size; those that give it use once, few, many or a size class.

length	V	J	D	size	DNA	CDR3
17	TRBV7-9	TRBJ1-3	-	-	TGTGCCAGCAGCTTAGTCGGGGGGGCAAGCTCTGGAAACACCATATATTTT	CASSLVGGASSGNTIYF
15	TRBV29-1	TRBJ2-5	TRBD2	-	TGCAGCGTCCCTCCGACTAGCGGGTGGTGGGAGACCCAGTACTTC	CSVPPTSGWWETQYF
16	TRBV9	TRBJ2-2	TRBD1	many	TGTGCCAGCAGCGTGACAGGGAGCCTGAACACCGGGGAGCTGTTTTTT	CASSVTGSLNTGELFF
21	TRBV7-6	TRBJ2-2	TRBD2	-	TGTGCCAGCAGCTTAGCCTCACTAGCGGGAGAATTCCCCATGCTCCTTGGGGAGCTGTTTTTT	CASSLASLAGEFPMLLGELFF
13	TRBV20-1	TRBJ1-2	-	-	TGCAGTGCTAGAACGGGCACTAACTATGGCTACACCTTC	CSARTGTNYGYTF
14	TRBV12-3/TRBV12-4	TRBJ1-2	TRBD1	few	TGTGCCAGCAGTGGAGGACAGGGTTGGAGTGGCTACACCTTC	CASSGGQGWSGYTF
17	TRBV7-7	TRBJ1-2	TRBD1	few	TGTGCCAGCAGCCCGCCGGGACAGAATTTTAGGACCTATGGCTACACCTTC	CASSPPGQNFRTYGYTF
18	TRBV9	TRBJ2-2	TRBD2	few	TGTGCCAGCAGCGCGTATCTAGCGGGGGTATTAGGGACCGGGGAGCTGTTTTTT	CASSAYLAGVLGTGELFF
14	TRBV5-1	TRBJ1-1	-	few	TGCGCCAGCAGCTTGTGGGTTCTTGACACTGAAGCTTTCTTT	CASSLWVLDTEAFF
15	TRBV5-1	TRBJ2-7	TRBD2	few	TGCGCCAGCAGCCCCGGGACTAGCGAAACCTACGAGCAGTACTTC	CASSPGTSETYEQYF
22	TRBV5-8	TRBJ2-1	TRBD2	-	TGTGCCAGCAGCTCGGAGGGCGTGCTGAGGGGACTAGCGGGGCTATTCGACAATGAGCAGTTCTTC	CASSSEGVLRGLAGLFDNEQFF
15	TRBV6-2/TRBV6-3	TRBJ1-5	-	-	TGTGCCAGCAGTTATTACTTTGGTGGTCATCAGCCCCAGCATTTT	CASSYYFGGHQPQHF
17	TRBV28	TRBJ1-1	-	once	TGTGCCACTCAAAGGCAGGGGATCGTAGGTTCGGGCACTGAAGCTTTCTTT	CATQRQGIVGSGTEAFF
13	TRBV6-2/TRBV6-3	TRBJ1-6	TRBD1	-	TGTGCCAGCAGCGGACAGGGGGGTTCACCCCTCCACTTT	CASSGQGGSPLHF
13	TRBV3-1	TRBJ1-1	-	few	TGTGCCAGCAGCCAAGATCTAGGGGCTGAAGCTTTCTTT	CASSQDLGAEAFF
11	TRBV19	TRBJ1-1	-	-	TGTGCCAGTTCTCGGCGGACTGAAGCTTTCTTT	CASSRRTEAFF
19	TRBV5-1	TRBJ2-1	TRBD2	few	TGCGCCAGCAGCTTGTGGCTAGCGGGGGCCGCTAAGGCCTACAATGAGCAGTTCTTC	CASSLWLAGAAKAYNEQFF
11	TRBV7-6	TRBJ1-1	TRBD1	-	TGTGCCAGCAGCTCGACAGGGGTCGCTTTCTTT	CASSSTGVAFF
15	TRBV7-8	TRBJ2-5	-	many	TGTGCCAGCAGCCAATCGAGGGGCTACGAAGAGACCCAGTACTTC	CASSQSRGYEETQYF
16	TRBV19	TRBJ1-6	TRBD1	-	TGTGCCAGTAGTACTCCAGACAGGGGGCTTAATTCACCCCTCCACTTT	CASSTPDRGLNSPLHF
14	TRBV7-3	TRBJ2-2	TRBD1	few	TGTGCCAGCAGCCCTCCAGGGGGCACCGGGGAGCTGTTTTTT	CASSPPGGTGELFF
12	TRBV7-8	TRBJ2-3	-	-	TGTGCCAGCAGCTCCCCGGTAGATACGCAGTATTTT	CASSSPVDTQYF
15	TRBV24-1	TRBJ2-2	-	-	TGTGCCACCAGTGATCCGGACCCACCCTTCGGGGAGCTGTTTTTT	CATSDPDPPFGELFF
14	TRBV6-5	TRBJ1-2	TRBD1	many	TGTGCCACTCAGAAGACAGGGCGGAATTATGGCTACACCTTC	CATQKTGRNYGYTF
15	TRBV5-6	TRBJ2-2	TRBD1	many	TGTGCCAGCAGGTCCGGGACAGGGAACACCGGGGAGCTGTTTTTT	CASRSGTGNTGELFF